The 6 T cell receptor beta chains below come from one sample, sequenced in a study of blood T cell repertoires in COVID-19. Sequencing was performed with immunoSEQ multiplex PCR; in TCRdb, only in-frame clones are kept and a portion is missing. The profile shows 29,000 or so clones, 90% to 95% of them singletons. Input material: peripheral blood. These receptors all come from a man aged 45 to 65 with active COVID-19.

The CDR3 sequence is CASSRQQGNYGYTF. The DNA for the CDR3 is TGTGCCAGCAGCAGACAACAGGGGAACTATGGCTACACCTTC. The rearrangement links TRBV11-2 to TRBJ1-2; the match to TRBD1 covers 7 bases. J lost 2 bases, V lost 5 bases, and 5 bases had no gene match. This CDR3 has 14 residues. Germline CDR1 is SGHAT and CDR2 is FQNNGV.

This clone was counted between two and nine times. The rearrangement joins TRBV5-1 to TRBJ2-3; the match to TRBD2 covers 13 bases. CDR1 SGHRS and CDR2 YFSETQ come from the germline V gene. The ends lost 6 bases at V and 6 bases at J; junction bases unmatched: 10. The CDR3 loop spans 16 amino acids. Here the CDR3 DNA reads TGCGCCAGCACCCTGGACCCACTAGCGGGGGGGGATACGCAGTATTTT. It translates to CASTLDPLAGGDTQYF. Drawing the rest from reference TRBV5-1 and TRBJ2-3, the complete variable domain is KAGVTQTPRYLIKTRGQQVTLSCSPISGHRSVSWYQQTPGQGLQFLFEYFSETQRNKGNFPGRFSGRQFSNSRSEMNVSTLELGDSALYLCASTLDPLAGGDTQYFGPGTRLTVL.

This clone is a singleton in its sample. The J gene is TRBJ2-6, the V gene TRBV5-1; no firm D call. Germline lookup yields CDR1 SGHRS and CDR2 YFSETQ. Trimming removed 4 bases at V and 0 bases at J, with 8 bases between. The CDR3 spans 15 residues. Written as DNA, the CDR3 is TGCGCCAGCAGCCCCACTGACTCTGGGGCCAACGTCCTGACTTTC. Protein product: CASSPTDSGANVLTF.

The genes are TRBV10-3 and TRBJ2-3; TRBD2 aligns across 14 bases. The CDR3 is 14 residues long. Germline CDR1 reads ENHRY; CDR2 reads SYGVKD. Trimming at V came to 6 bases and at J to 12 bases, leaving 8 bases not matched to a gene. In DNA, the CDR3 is TGTGCCATCAGGGGGACTAGCGGGGGCTCTTTTCAGTATTTT. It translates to CAIRGTSGGSFQYF.

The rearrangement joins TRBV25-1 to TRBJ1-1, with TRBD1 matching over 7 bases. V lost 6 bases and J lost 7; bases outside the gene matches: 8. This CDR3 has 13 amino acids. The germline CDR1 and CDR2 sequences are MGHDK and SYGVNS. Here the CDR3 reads CASRLTGEDEAFF. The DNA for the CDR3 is TGTGCCAGCAGACTTACAGGGGAAGATGAAGCTTTCTTT.

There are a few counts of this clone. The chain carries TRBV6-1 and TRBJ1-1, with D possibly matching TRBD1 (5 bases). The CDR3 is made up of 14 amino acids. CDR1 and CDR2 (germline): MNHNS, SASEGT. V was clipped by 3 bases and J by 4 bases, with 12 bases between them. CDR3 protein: CASSEQGTGTEAFF. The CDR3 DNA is TGTGCCAGCAGTGAGCAGGGTACGGGCACTGAAGCTTTCTTT.